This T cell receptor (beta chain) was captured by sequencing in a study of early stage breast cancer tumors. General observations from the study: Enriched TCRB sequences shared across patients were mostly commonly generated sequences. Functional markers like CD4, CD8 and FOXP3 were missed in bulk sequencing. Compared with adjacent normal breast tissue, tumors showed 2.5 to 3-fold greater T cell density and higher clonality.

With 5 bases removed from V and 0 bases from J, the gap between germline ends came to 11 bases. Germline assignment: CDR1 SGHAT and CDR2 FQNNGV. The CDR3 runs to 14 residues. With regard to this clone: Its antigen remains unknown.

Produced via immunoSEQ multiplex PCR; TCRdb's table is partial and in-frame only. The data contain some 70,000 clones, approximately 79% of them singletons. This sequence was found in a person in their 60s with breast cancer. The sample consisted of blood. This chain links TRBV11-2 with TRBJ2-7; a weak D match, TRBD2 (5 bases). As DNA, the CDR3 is TGTGCCAGCAGCGCCGTCGCGGGCTCCTACGAGCAGTACTTC. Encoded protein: CASSAVAGSYEQYF. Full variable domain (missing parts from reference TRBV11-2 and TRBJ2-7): EAGVAQSPRYKIIEKRQSVAFWCNPISGHATLYWYQQILGQGPKLLIQFQNNGVVDDSQLPKDRFSAERLKGVDSTLKIQPAKLEDSAVYLCASSAVAGSYEQYFGPGTRLTVT.